This T cell receptor (beta chain) stems from a study of OX40 agonist ivuxolimab in advanced cancers. Study overall: Each dose-escalation patient presented with hepatocellular carcinoma, melanoma, renal cell or head and neck cancer.

The CDR3 contains 15 residues. Germline loops: CDR1 GTSNPN, CDR2 SVGIG (reference sequence). With 0 bases removed from V and 5 bases from J, the gap between germline ends came to 16 bases. Prior autoimmune disease or systemic immunosuppression barred patients. Study-wide points: A proportion of nonresponders additionally exhibited low normalized T-cell clonal expansion.

Generated by immunoSEQ multiplex PCR, the TCRdb table keeps only in-frame clones and is missing some. The sample comprises fewer than 95,000 clones, 92% of which are singletons, and about 3% rests with the top ten. In regard to this clone: Its antigen is as yet unknown.

The chain employs TRBV30 and TRBJ2-5, with D perhaps TRBD2 (6 bases). This material consisted of CD4+ or CD8+ T cells sorted from blood, taken in a trial of the OX40 agonist ivuxolimab. The sequence came from an adult with an advanced solid tumor such as melanoma, head and neck, liver or kidney cancer. The DNA of the CDR3 is TGTGCCTGGAGTGTACGTGGCGGGACCTTTGAGACCCAGTACTTC. Translating gives CAWSVRGGTFETQYF.